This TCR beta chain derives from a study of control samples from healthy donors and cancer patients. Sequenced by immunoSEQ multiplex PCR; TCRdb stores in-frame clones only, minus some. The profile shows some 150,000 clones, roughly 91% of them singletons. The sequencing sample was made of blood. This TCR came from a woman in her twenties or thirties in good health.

CDR3 protein: CASSYSRGGQPQHF. The CDR3, as DNA: TGTGCCAGCAGTTACTCAAGGGGCGGTCAGCCCCAGCATTTT. The chain employs TRBV6-5 and TRBJ1-5, with D maybe TRBD1 (5 bases). V shed 0 bases and J shed 6 bases, with 9 bases lying between them. This CDR3 is built from 14 residues. CDR1 and CDR2 from the germline V gene are MNHEY and SVGAGI.